This passage covers 15 T cell receptor beta chains from one sample sequenced in a study of PD-L1 blockade in urothelial cancer. The data were produced by immunoSEQ multiplex PCR, yet TCRdb's version contains in-frame clones alone and is incomplete. The sample has roughly 100,000 clones, around 82% seen once; the top ten hold roughly 2.3%. Specimen: PBMCs, collected around atezolizumab (anti-PD-L1) treatment. The receptor source for this set is a man aged 50 to 60 with urothelial cancer.

This clone was counted a few times. This chain connects TRBV4-1 to TRBJ2-4; tentatively, D is TRBD2 (6 bases). The CDR3 runs to 16 residues. V gave up 1 base and J gave up 1 base, with 11 bases separating them. Per the germline V gene, CDR1 is MGHRA and CDR2 is YSYEKL. The DNA for the CDR3 is TGCGCCAGCAGCCAAGGCTTCCTAGCGGCCAAAAACATTCAGTACTTC. As protein: CASSQGFLAAKNIQYF.

This clone has just a few counts. The chain employs TRBV2 and TRBJ1-5; TRBD1 might be the D (6 bases). The CDR3 loop spans 15 amino acids. Trimming cost V 3 bases and J 4 bases, with 13 bases left between them. Germline V gene sequence: CDR1 SNHLY, CDR2 FYNNEI. The DNA of the CDR3 is TGTGCCAGCAGTGAGGGGGCGCAAGGGAATCAGCCCCAGCATTTT. Translating gives CASSEGAQGNQPQHF.

The chain uses TRBV7-9 and TRBJ1-5; tentative D call: TRBD1 (5 bases). The germline V gene has CDR1 SEHNR and CDR2 FQNEAQ (reference sequence). V lost 3 bases and J lost 7, with 7 bases in between. The CDR3 runs 12 residues. The CDR3 coding sequence is TGTGCCAGCAGCTTCCAGGGACAGCCCCAGCATTTT. This translates into CASSFQGQPQHF.

The table lists this clone with a count of one. V is TRBV19 and J is TRBJ2-5; TRBD2 is a possible D gene (7 bases). V was cut by 8 bases and J by 8 bases, with 30 bases left in between. In germline, CDR1 is LNHDA, CDR2 SQIVND (reference sequence). The CDR3 runs to 17 residues. CDR3 protein: CASARTTGGSGTRTQYF. The CDR3 DNA sequence: TGTGCCAGTGCCCGAACCACCGGGGGGAGCGGGACACGCACCCAGTACTTC.

A note on this clone: Additional DNA sequences in this sample encode the identical CDR3. The chain combines TRBV18 with TRBJ1-1, with a possible D match to TRBD1 (5 bases). In germline, CDR1 is KGHSH, CDR2 LQKENI. The V end was cut by 1 base, the J end by 5 bases, with 11 bases between. The CDR3 runs to 14 residues. The CDR3 region has the DNA TGTGCCAGCTCACCACAGGGGCTTGGGACTGAAGCTTTCTTT. Protein product: CASSPQGLGTEAFF.

This clone was detected only once. The chain uses TRBV10-2 and TRBJ2-5; possibly TRBD2 for D (6 bases). CDR3 length: 14 amino acids. CDR1 is WSHSY, CDR2 SAAADI, per germline. V was clipped by 8 bases and J by 5 bases, with 18 bases between them. CDR3 protein: CASGRVGSEETQYF. The CDR3 DNA sequence: TGCGCCAGCGGCAGGGTCGGGAGCGAGGAGACCCAGTACTTC.

V gene TRBV7-8 combines with J gene TRBJ2-7, with a tentative D call TRBD2 (5 bases). V was clipped by 1 base and J by 4 bases, with 8 bases between them. This CDR3 has 13 amino acids. Germline V CDR1 and CDR2: SGHVS, FQNEAQ. CDR3 region: CASSLGAEYEQYF. CDR3 sequence (DNA): TGTGCCAGCAGCTTAGGAGCGGAATACGAGCAGTACTTC.

This clone was seen just once. The J gene is TRBJ1-3, the V gene TRBV29-1, with a tentative D call TRBD1 (5 bases). The CDR3 has 15 amino acids. From germline, CDR1 is SQVTM and CDR2 ANQGSEA. V was shortened by 4 bases and J by 2 bases, with 15 bases between the two germline ends. The CDR3 nucleotides are TGCAGCGTTGCCAAGCAGGGTGGTCCTGGAAACACCATATATTTT. It encodes CSVAKQGGPGNTIYF.

J is TRBJ2-7 and V is TRBV28, with TRBD1 matching over 10 bases. Germline loops: CDR1 MDHEN, CDR2 SYDVKM. The CDR3 is 16 amino acids. The V and J ends lost 4 bases and 6 bases, in that order; junction bases with no gene match: 12. CDR3 region: CASSSPSRQGAGEQYF. The DNA for the CDR3 is TGTGCCAGCAGTTCCCCCTCAAGACAGGGGGCGGGCGAGCAGTACTTC.

The genes are TRBV5-1 and TRBJ1-4; 7 bases are shared with TRBD1. J gave up 5 bases and V 0 bases, and 1 base lay outside the gene matches. Germline values: CDR1 SGHRS, CDR2 YFSETQ. The CDR3 covers 14 residues. The chain's CDR3 is CASSLAGGNEKLFF. The CDR3 nucleotides read TGCGCCAGCAGCTTGGCAGGGGGAAATGAAAAACTGTTTTTT.

The CDR3 bases are TGTGCCAGCAGCTCACAGGGGAGCCAGCCCCAGCATTTT. Its protein product is CASSSQGSQPQHF. The chain employs TRBV6-5 and TRBJ1-5; 7 bases are a match to TRBD1. The CDR3 runs 13 residues. Germline V gene data show CDR1 as MNHEY and CDR2 as SVGAGI. Trimming took 6 bases from V and 7 from J; bases not matched to a gene: 6.

The chain links TRBV2 to TRBJ1-4; possibly TRBD1 for D (5 bases). Germline V gene lookup returns CDR1 SNHLY and CDR2 FYNNEI. There are 24 residues in the CDR3. Trimming took off 9 bases at V and 0 bases at J, with 41 bases between the two ends. In DNA form, the CDR3 reads TGTGCCAGTTCCGAGCCCAACGGGGGGACGCGTGACCGAGGAAGTATCACAACTAATGAAAAACTGTTTTTT. This sequence encodes CASSEPNGGTRDRGSITTNEKLFF.

This rearrangement joins TRBV30 to TRBJ2-1, with TRBD2 matching 10 bases. Trimming took 3 bases from V and 4 from J; bases not matched to a gene: 6. CDR1 and CDR2 (germline): GTSNPN, SVGIG (reference sequence). The CDR3 consists of 15 residues. CDR3 in DNA: TGTGCCTGGAGCCCTAGCGGGAGTGGGTACAATGAGCAGTTCTTC. Encoded protein: CAWSPSGSGYNEQFF.

The chain combines TRBV27 with TRBJ1-1, with D possibly TRBD1 on 6 matching bases. The length of the CDR3 is 14 residues. The V end lost 5 bases, the J end lost 4 bases, and 14 bases lay between the germline ends. From germline, CDR1 is MNHEY and CDR2 SMNVEV (reference sequence). CDR3 sequence: CASSEARGGTEAFF. CDR3 DNA sequence: TGTGCCAGCAGTGAGGCCAGAGGGGGCACTGAAGCTTTCTTT.

This chain connects TRBV28 to TRBJ2-1; 9 bases align to TRBD2. The ends lost 2 bases at V and 6 bases at J; junction bases unmatched: 5. Germline V lookup: CDR1 MDHEN, CDR2 SYDVKM. There are 15 residues in the CDR3. CDR3 loop: CASSLAGGPVNEQFF. CDR3 DNA sequence: TGTGCCAGCAGTTTAGCGGGAGGGCCGGTCAATGAGCAGTTCTTC.